The clone carrying this T cell receptor (beta chain) appeared a few times. The antigen is not known. The data were obtained in a study of beta chain features in type 1 diabetes. The wider study: All of the samples together had around 110,000,000 sorted cells examined. Study-wide findings and caveats: Shorter TCRB CDR3s, moderately but significantly so, marked every one of the four CD4+ subsets in Type 1 diabetes patients. Because the template was cDNA, high-expressing cells might be over-represented.

Trimming pared 0 bases from V and 7 bases from J, leaving 15 bases between. This CDR3 has 15 amino acids. The germline V gene encodes CDR1 MGHRA and CDR2 YSYEKL. Reverse transcribing all isolated RNA meant expressed TCRB transcripts were sequenced. Assay used: immunoSEQ multiplex PCR; TCRdb lists only in-frame clones, some missing. The table has 230,000 or so clones, 16% seen once. This receptor was obtained from a man aged 30-40 years with type 1 diabetes. J is TRBJ1-2 and V is TRBV4-1, with a tentative D call TRBD1 (6 bases). The sequenced material came from naive CD4+ T cells from blood. CDR3 DNA sequence: TGCGCCAGCAGCCAAGATAGGACGGGGGCTGGTGGCTACACCTTC. Translating it yields CASSQDRTGAGGYTF.